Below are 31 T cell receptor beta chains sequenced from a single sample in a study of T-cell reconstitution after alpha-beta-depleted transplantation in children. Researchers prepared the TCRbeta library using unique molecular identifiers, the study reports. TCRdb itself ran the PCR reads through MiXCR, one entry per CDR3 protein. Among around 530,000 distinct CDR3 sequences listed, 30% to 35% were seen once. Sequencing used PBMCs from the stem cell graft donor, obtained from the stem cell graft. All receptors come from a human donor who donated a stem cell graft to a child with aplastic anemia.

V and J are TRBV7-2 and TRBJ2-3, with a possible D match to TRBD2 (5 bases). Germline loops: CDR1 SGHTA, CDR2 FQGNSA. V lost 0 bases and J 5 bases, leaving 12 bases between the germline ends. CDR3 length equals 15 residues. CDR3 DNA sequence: TGTGCCAGCAGCTTAGCGGCCCGGGAAGTAGATACGCAGTATTTT. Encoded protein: CASSLAAREVDTQYF.

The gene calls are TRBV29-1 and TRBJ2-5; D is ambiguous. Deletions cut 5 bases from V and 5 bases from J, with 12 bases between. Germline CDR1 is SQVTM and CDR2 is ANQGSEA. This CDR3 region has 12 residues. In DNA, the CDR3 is TGCAGCGTTTCGGCGGTTCTGGAGACCCAGTACTTC. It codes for CSVSAVLETQYF.

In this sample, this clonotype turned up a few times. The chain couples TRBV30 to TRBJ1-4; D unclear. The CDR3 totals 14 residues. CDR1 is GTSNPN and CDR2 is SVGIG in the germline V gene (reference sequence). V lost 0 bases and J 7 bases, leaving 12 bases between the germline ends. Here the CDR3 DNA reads TGTGCCTGGAGTGTACGCCGGCGGGGTGAAAAACTGTTTTTT. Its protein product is CAWSVRRRGEKLFF.

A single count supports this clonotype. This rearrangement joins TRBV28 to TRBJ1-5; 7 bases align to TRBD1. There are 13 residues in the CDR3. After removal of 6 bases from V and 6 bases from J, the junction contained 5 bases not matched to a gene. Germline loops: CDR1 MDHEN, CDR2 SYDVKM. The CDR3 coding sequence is TGTGCCAGCAGGGAGGGGGCCGGTCAGCCCCAGCATTTT. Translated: CASREGAGQPQHF.

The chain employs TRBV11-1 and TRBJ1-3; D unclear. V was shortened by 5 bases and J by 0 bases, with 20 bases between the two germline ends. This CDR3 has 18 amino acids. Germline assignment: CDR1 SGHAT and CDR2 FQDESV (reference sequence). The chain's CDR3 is CASSPASGYYISGNTIYF. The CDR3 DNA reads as TGTGCCAGCAGCCCGGCCTCCGGGTACTACATCTCTGGAAACACCATATATTTT.

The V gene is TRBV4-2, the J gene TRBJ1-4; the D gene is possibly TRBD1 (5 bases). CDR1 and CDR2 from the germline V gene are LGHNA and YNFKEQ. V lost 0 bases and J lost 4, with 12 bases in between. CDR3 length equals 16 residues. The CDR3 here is CASSQEGTVINEKLFF. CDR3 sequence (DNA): TGTGCCAGCAGCCAAGAAGGGACGGTTATTAATGAAAAACTGTTTTTT.

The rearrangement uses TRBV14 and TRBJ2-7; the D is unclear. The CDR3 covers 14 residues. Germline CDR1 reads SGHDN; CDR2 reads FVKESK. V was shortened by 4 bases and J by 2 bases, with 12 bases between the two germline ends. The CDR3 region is CASSRITDPYEQYV. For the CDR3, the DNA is TGTGCCAGCAGCCGCATCACCGACCCCTACGAGCAGTACGTC.

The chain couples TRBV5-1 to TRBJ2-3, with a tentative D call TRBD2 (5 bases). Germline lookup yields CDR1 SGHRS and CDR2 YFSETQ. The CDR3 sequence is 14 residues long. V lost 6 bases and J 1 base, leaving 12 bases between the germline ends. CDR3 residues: CASNAGYGTDTQYF. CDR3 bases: TGCGCCAGCAACGCGGGCTATGGCACAGATACGCAGTATTTT.

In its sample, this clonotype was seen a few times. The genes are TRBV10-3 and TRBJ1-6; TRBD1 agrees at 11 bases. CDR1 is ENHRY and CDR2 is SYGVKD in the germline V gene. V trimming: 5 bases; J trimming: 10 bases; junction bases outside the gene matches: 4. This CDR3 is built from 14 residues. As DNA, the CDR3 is TGTGCCATCAGTACGGACAGGGGGCTATCACCCCTCCACTTT. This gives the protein CAISTDRGLSPLHF.

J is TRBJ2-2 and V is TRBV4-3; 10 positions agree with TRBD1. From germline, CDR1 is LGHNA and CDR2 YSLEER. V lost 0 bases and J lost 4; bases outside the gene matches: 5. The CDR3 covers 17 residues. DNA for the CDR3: TGCGCCAGCAGCCAAGATCGGGACAGGGGTCCCACCGGGGAGCTGTTTTTT. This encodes CASSQDRDRGPTGELFF.

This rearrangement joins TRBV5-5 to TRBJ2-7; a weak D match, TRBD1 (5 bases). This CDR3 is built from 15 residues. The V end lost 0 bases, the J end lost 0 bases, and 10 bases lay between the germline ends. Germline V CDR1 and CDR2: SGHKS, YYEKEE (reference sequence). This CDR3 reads CASSLGQPSSYEQYV. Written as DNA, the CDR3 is TGTGCCAGCAGCTTGGGACAGCCGAGCTCCTACGAGCAGTACGTC.

In nucleotides, the CDR3 is TGTGCCAGCCGATCCCACGGCGGGAGCATATATACGCAGTATTTT. As protein: CASRSHGGSIYTQYF. The chain joins TRBV27 to TRBJ2-3; 7 nucleotides align to TRBD2. The CDR3 runs 15 residues. Germline CDR1 and CDR2: MNHEY and SMNVEV (reference sequence). Trimming at V came to 8 bases and at J to 7 bases, leaving 15 bases not matched to a gene.

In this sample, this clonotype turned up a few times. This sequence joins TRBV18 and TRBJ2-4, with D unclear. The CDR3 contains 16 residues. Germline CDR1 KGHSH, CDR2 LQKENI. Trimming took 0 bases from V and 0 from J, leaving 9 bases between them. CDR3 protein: CASSPPGTIAKNIQYF. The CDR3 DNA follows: TGTGCCAGCTCACCACCTGGCACCATAGCCAAAAACATTCAGTACTTC.

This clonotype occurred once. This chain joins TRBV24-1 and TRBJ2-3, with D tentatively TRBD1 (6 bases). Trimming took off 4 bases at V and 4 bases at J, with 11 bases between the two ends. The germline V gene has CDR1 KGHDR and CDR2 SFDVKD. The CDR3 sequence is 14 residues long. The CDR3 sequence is CATSDPTGPDTQYF. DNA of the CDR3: TGTGCCACCAGTGACCCAACAGGGCCAGATACGCAGTATTTT.

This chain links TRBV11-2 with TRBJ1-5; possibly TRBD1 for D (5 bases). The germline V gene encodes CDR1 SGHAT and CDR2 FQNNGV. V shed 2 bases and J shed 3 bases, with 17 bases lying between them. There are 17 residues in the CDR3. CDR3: CASSLHGPGYPNQPQHF. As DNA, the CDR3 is TGTGCCAGCAGCTTACACGGCCCAGGGTACCCCAATCAGCCCCAGCATTTT.

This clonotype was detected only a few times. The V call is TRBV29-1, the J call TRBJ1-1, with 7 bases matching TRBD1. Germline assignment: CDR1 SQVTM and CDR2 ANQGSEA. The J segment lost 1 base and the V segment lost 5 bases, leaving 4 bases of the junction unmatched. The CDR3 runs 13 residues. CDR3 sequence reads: CSVFGTENTEAFF. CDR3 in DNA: TGCAGCGTTTTTGGGACAGAGAACACTGAAGCTTTCTTT. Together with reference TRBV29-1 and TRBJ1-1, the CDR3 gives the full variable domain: SAVISQKPSRDICQRGTSLTIQCQVDSQVTMMFWYRQQPGQSLTLIATANQGSEATYESGFVIDKFPISRPNLTFSTLTVSNMSPEDSSIYLCSVFGTENTEAFFGQGTRLTVV.

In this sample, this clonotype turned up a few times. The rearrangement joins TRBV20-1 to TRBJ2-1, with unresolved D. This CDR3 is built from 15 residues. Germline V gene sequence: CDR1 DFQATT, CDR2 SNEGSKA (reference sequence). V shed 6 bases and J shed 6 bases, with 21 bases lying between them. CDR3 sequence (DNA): TGCAGTGCCCCCCCTGGTCGGCCTACGAGCAATGAGCAGTTCTTC. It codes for CSAPPGRPTSNEQFF.

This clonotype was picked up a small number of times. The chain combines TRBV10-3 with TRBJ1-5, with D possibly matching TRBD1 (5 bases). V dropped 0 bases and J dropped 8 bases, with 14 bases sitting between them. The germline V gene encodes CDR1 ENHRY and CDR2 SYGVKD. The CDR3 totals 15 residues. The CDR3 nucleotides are TGTGCCATCAGTGAGTCGGGGGTGCTAGGGGAGCCCCAGCATTTT. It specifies CAISESGVLGEPQHF.

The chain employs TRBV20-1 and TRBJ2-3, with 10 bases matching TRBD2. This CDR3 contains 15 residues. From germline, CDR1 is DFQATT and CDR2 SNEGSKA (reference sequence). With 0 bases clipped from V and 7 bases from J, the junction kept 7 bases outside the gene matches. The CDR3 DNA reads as TGCAGTGCTAGAGATCGGACTAGCGGACCAAATACGCAGTATTTT. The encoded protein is CSARDRTSGPNTQYF.

CDR3: CASSLGQGYSYEQYF. In nucleotides, the CDR3 is TGTGCCAGCAGCTTGGGGCAGGGTTACTCCTACGAGCAGTACTTC. V usage is TRBV5-5 and J usage is TRBJ2-7, with D possibly matching TRBD1 (5 bases). The CDR3 is 15 residues long. Germline-derived CDR1 and CDR2 are SGHKS and YYEKEE (reference sequence). Trimming cost V 0 bases and J 0 bases, with 10 bases left between them.

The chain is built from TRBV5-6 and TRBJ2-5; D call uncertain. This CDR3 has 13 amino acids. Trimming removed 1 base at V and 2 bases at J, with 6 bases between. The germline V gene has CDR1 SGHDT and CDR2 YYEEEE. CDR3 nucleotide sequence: TGTGCCAGCAGCTTGCCACAGCAAGAGACCCAGTACTTC. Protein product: CASSLPQQETQYF.

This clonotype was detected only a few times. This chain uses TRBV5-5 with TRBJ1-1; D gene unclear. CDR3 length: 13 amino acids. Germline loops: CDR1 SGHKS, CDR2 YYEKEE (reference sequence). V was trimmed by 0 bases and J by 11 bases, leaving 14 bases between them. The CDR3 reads CASSLAGREVAFF. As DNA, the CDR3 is TGTGCCAGCAGCTTGGCCGGTAGGGAGGTGGCTTTCTTT.

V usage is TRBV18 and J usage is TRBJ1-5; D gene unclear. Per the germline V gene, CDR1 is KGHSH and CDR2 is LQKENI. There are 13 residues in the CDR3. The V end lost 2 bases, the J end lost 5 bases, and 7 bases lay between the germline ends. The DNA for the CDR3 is TGTGCCAGCTCACCAGAGGACGATCAGCCCCAGCATTTT. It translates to CASSPEDDQPQHF. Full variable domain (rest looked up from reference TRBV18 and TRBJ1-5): NAGVMQNPRHLVRRRGQEARLRCSPMKGHSHVYWYRQLPEEGLKFMVYLQKENIIDESGMPKERFSAEFPKEGPSILRIQQVVRGDSAAYFCASSPEDDQPQHFGDGTRLSIL.

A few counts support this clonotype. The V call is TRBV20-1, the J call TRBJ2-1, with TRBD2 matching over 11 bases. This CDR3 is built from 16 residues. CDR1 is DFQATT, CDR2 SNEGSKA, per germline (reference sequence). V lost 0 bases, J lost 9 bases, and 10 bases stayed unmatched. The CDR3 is CSARDPGLADTAEQFF. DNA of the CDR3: TGCAGTGCTAGAGACCCGGGACTAGCGGATACCGCTGAGCAGTTCTTC.

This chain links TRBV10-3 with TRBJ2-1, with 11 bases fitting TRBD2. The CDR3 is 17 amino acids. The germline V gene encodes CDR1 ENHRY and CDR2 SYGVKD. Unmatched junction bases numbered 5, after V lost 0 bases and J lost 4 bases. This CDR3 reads CAISESTSGSLYNEQFF. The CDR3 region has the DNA TGTGCCATCAGTGAGTCTACTAGCGGGAGTCTATACAATGAGCAGTTCTTC.

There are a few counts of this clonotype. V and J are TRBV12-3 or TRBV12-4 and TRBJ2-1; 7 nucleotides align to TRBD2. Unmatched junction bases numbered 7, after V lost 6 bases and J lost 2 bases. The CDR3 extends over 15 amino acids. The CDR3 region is CASRRSGSPYNEQFF. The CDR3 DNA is TGTGCCAGCAGACGTAGCGGGTCACCCTACAATGAGCAGTTCTTC.

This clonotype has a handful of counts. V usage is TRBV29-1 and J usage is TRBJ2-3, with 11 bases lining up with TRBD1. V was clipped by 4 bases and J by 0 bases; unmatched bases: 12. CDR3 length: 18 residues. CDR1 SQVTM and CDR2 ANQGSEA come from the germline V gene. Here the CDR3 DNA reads TGCAGCGTTGCGGGGCCCCGGGACAGGGGGGCTAGCACAGATACGCAGTATTTT. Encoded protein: CSVAGPRDRGASTDTQYF.

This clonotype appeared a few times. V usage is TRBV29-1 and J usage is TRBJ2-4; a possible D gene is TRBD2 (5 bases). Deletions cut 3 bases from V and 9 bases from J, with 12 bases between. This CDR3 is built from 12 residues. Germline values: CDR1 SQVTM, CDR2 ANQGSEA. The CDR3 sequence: CSVDGERGIQYF. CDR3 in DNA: TGCAGCGTTGATGGGGAGAGAGGCATTCAGTACTTC.

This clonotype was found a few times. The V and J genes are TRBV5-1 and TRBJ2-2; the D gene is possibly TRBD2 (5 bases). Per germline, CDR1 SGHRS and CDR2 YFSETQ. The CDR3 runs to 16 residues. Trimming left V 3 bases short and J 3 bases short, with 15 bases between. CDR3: CASSSTPGFDTGELFF. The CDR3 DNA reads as TGCGCCAGCAGCTCCACCCCGGGGTTCGACACCGGGGAGCTGTTTTTT.

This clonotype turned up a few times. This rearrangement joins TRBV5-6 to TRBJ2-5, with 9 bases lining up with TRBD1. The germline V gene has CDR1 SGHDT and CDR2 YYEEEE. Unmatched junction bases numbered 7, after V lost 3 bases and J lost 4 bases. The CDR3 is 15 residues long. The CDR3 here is CASSWTGEVGETQYF. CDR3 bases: TGTGCCAGCAGCTGGACAGGGGAAGTCGGAGAGACCCAGTACTTC.

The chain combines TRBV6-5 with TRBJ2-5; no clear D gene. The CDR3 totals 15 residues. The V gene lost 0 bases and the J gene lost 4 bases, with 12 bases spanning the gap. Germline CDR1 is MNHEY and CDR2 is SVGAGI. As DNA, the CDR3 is TGTGCCAGCAGTTACTCCGGGTCAGCTTTAGAGACCCAGTACTTC. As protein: CASSYSGSALETQYF.